This TCR beta chain was sequenced in a study of blood T cell repertoires in COVID-19. Looking at the study overall: Italy, Spain and the United States were the sources of the convalescent and acute COVID-19 samples.

As handled by the study authors: By means of reference gene primer amplification, nucleated cell counts were estimated. TCRdb's copy holds only in-frame clones and misses some; the assay was immunoSEQ multiplex PCR. V and J calls and clone size are as listed in that table; D and trimming were resolved from the DNA. The table shows tens of thousands of clones, with around four fifths occurring only once. CDR1 KGHSH and CDR2 LQKENI come from the germline V gene. J gave up 4 bases and V 3 bases, and 4 bases lay outside the gene matches. This CDR3 has 17 residues. The material sequenced was peripheral blood. The sequence was collected from a man over 45 with active COVID-19. This sequence joins TRBV18 and TRBJ2-2; TRBD2 matches 14 bases. CDR3 protein: CASSPGTSGGSTGELFF. DNA of the CDR3: TGTGCCAGCTCACCCGGGACTAGCGGGGGAAGCACCGGGGAGCTGTTTTTT.